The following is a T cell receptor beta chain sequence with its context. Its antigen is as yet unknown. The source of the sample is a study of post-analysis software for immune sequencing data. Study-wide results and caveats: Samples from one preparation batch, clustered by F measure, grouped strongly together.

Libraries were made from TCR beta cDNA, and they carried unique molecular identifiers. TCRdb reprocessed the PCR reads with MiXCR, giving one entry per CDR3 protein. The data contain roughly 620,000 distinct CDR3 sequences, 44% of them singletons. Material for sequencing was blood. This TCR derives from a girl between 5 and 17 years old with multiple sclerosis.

The CDR3 sequence is CASSRDPGQGGYEQYF. The CDR3, as DNA: TGCGCCAGCAGCCGAGACCCCGGACAGGGTGGCTACGAGCAGTACTTC. This sequence joins TRBV4-1 and TRBJ2-7; the match to TRBD1 covers 8 bases. Germline lookup yields CDR1 MGHRA and CDR2 YSYEKL. J was trimmed by 3 bases and V by 4 bases; bases with no gene match: 11. This CDR3 is built from 16 residues.